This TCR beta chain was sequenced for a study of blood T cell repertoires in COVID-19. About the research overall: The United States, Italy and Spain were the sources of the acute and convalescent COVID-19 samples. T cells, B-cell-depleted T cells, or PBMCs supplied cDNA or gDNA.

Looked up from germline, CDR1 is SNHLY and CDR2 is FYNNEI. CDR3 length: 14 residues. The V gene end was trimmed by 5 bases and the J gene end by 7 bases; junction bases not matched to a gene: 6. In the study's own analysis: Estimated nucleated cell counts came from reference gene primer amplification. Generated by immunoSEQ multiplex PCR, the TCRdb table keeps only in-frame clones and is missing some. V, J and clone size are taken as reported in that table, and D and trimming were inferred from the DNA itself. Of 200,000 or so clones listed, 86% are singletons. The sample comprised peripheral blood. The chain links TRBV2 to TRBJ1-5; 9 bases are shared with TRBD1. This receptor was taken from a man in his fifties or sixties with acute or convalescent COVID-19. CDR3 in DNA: TGTGCCAGCAGTAAGGGACAGGGTCACCAGCCCCAGCATTTT. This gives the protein CASSKGQGHQPQHF.